The 3 T cell receptor beta chains in this list originate from one sample, sequenced in a study of blood T cell repertoires in COVID-19. This table comes from immunoSEQ multiplex PCR, and its TCRdb copy is limited to in-frame clones, with some not included. Found here are approximately 300,000 clones, 86% of them singletons; the top ten hold 2.6%. The specimen sequenced was PBMCs or T cells enriched from blood (not recorded which). The receptors come from a young woman who had recovered from COVID-19.

The gene calls are TRBV13 and TRBJ1-2; maybe TRBD1 (6 bases). V lost 3 bases and J lost 6, with 17 bases in between. Germline V gene sequence: CDR1 PRHDT, CDR2 FYEKMQ (reference sequence). The CDR3 length is 15 residues. The CDR3 reads CASSFEGPRGDGYTF. The CDR3 DNA sequence: TGTGCCAGCAGCTTTGAAGGTCCCAGGGGAGATGGCTACACCTTC.

This chain joins TRBV30 and TRBJ1-2; 10 bases map to TRBD1. V was pared by 4 bases and J by 5 bases, with 10 bases of the junction left unmatched. Germline values: CDR1 GTSNPN, CDR2 SVGIG (reference sequence). The CDR3 has 15 residues. The CDR3 nucleotides are TGTGCCTGGAACGCCGGGACAGGGGTTAGGTATGGCTACACCTTC. It is translated as CAWNAGTGVRYGYTF. Together with reference TRBV30 and TRBJ1-2, the CDR3 gives the full variable domain: SQTIHQWPATLVQPVGSPLSLECTVEGTSNPNLYWYRQAAGRGLQLLFYSVGIGQISSEVPQNLSASRPQDRQFILSSKKLLLSDSGFYLCAWNAGTGVRYGYTFGSGTRLTVV.

This chain links TRBV5-1 with TRBJ1-4; 7 nucleotides line up with TRBD1. Germline trimming cut 4 bases from V and 3 bases from J; bases unmatched to any gene: 3. The CDR3 loop spans 14 amino acids. Germline values: CDR1 SGHRS, CDR2 YFSETQ. CDR3 nucleotides: TGCGCCAGCAGCGGGGACAGTTCTAATGAAAAACTGTTTTTT. Its translation: CASSGDSSNEKLFF. The full variable domain, completed using reference TRBV5-1 and TRBJ1-4, is KAGVTQTPRYLIKTRGQQVTLSCSPISGHRSVSWYQQTPGQGLQFLFEYFSETQRNKGNFPGRFSGRQFSNSRSEMNVSTLELGDSALYLCASSGDSSNEKLFFGSGTQLSVL.